This TCR beta chain was obtained from a study of technical replicates of blood from a handful of donors. The CDR3 has 13 residues. Germline V lookup: CDR1 SNHLY, CDR2 FYNNEI. Trimming cost V 10 bases and J 2 bases, with 13 bases left between them. TCRdb's table, derived via immunoSEQ multiplex PCR, lists solely in-frame clones and lacks some. Among roughly 80,000 clones listed, 93% were seen once. The receptor's source is a human donor in good health. The chain joins TRBV2 to TRBJ2-3; tentatively, D is TRBD2 (5 bases). The material sequenced was T cells isolated from PBMCs. CDR3 sequence (DNA): TGTGCCACCGGAAGCGGCAACACAGATACGCAGTATTTT. The encoded protein is CATGSGNTDTQYF.